This section outlines one TCR beta chain sequence together with its context. Its antigen is not identified. The source of the sample is a study of CXCR3-negative and CXCR3-positive naive CD8 T cells. Study outcomes and limitations: The study found more hydrophobic TRB CDR3s in CXCR3-positive naive cells than in CXCR3-negative naive cells.

Carrying UMI labels, the TRB cDNA libraries were prepared through 5' RACE. TCRdb re-analyzed the 5' RACE reads; it lists each CDR3 protein once, without DNA. The ten most abundant clones cover 0.3% to 0.45% of a sample with roughly 110,000 distinct CDR3 sequences. Germline CDR1 and CDR2: MDHEN and SYDVKM. This CDR3 comprises 15 residues. The V call is TRBV28, the J call TRBJ2-7; TCRdb's D call of TRBD1 is untestable without DNA. This receptor was identified in a human donor in good health. Some clones in this sample may be carry-over from other donors' samples. Sequencing was done on a sample of naive CXCR3+ CD8+ T cells from blood. Subset meaning: CD45RO-CCR7+CD27+CD95- naive CD8+ T cells expressing CXCR3 (TNR3+). This CDR3 reads CASSSGTYPTYEQYF.